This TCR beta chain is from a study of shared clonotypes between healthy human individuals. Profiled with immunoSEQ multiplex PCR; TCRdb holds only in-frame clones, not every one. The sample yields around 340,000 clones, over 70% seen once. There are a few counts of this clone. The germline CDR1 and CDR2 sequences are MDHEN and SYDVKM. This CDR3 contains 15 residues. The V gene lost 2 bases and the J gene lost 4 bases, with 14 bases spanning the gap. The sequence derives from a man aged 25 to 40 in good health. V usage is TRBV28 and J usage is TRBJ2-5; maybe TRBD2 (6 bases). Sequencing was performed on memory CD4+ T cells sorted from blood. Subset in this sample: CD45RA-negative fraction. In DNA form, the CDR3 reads TGTGCCAGCAGTTTACTAGCCGGAGGGGTAGAGACCCAGTACTTC. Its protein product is CASSLLAGGVETQYF.